The 21 T cell receptor beta chains below come from one sample, sequenced in a study of T-cell reconstitution after alpha-beta-depleted transplantation in children. The TCRbeta library was prepared with unique molecular identifiers. Each CDR3 protein is one row after TCRdb ran MiXCR on the PCR reads. The sample includes some 450,000 distinct CDR3 sequences, roughly 43% of them seen just once. The sequences come from PBMCs, collected before TCRalphabeta/CD19-depleted stem cell transplant. The receptor source for this set is a girl between 2 and 10 years old with aplastic anemia, due to receive a stem cell transplant.

The V gene is TRBV12-3 or TRBV12-4, the J gene TRBJ2-7, with 10 bases fitting TRBD2. V shed 3 bases and J 7 bases; nucleotides not matched to a gene: 9. The CDR3 is made up of 15 amino acids. The CDR3 loop reads CASSLGLATLREQYF. CDR3 nucleotide sequence: TGTGCCAGCAGTTTGGGACTAGCGACCCTACGAGAGCAGTACTTC.

The CDR3 DNA reads TGTGCCAGCAGTCGCGACGGCGACGAGCAGTACTTC. It codes for CASSRDGDEQYF. The chain links TRBV6-5 to TRBJ2-7; no definite D call. This CDR3 region has 12 residues. The V end lost 5 bases, the J end lost 5 bases, and 10 bases lay between the germline ends. Germline V gene lookup returns CDR1 MNHEY and CDR2 SVGAGI.

This clonotype was observed a few times. V and J are TRBV30 and TRBJ2-7; D remains ambiguous. CDR3 length: 11 residues. CDR1 and CDR2 from the germline V gene are GTSNPN and SVGIG (reference sequence). The V and J ends lost 1 base and 11 bases respectively, with 12 bases between them. The CDR3 loop is CAWSARFQEYF. The CDR3 coding sequence is TGTGCCTGGAGTGCCCGCTTTCAGGAGTACTTC.

This clonotype was recorded a few times. The rearrangement joins TRBV12-3 or TRBV12-4 to TRBJ1-2, with a weak D call TRBD1 (6 bases). V dropped 3 bases and J dropped 2 bases, with 19 bases sitting between them. The CDR3 is made up of 17 amino acids. CDR3 protein: CASSFQFRDTENYGYTF. The CDR3, as DNA: TGTGCCAGCAGTTTTCAATTCCGGGACACGGAGAACTATGGCTACACCTTC.

The CDR3 loop reads CASSQSVGLAGEQFF. In DNA form, the CDR3 reads TGCGCCAGCAGCCAATCCGTTGGCTTGGCCGGTGAGCAGTTCTTC. The chain couples TRBV4-1 to TRBJ2-1; D unresolved. The CDR3 has 15 amino acids. Germline CDR1 reads MGHRA; CDR2 reads YSYEKL. Trimming stripped 2 bases from V and 9 bases from J, with 17 bases between.

V gene TRBV20-1 combines with J gene TRBJ1-1, with D possibly being TRBD1 (5 bases). The germline CDR1 and CDR2 sequences are DFQATT and SNEGSKA (reference sequence). The V gene lost 5 bases and the J gene lost 4 bases, with 14 bases spanning the gap. This CDR3 has 13 residues. For the CDR3, the DNA is TGCAGTGCTTTGACGGGGCTGGGCACTGAAGCTTTCTTT. As protein: CSALTGLGTEAFF.

CDR3 sequence (DNA): TGCGCCAGCAGCCAAGATGGAGGTTCCCAATATGGCTACACCTTC. Translating gives CASSQDGGSQYGYTF. This rearrangement joins TRBV4-1 to TRBJ1-2; D is unclear. Trimming took 0 bases from V and 5 from J, leaving 13 bases between them. The germline CDR1 and CDR2 sequences are MGHRA and YSYEKL. CDR3 length equals 15 residues.

This clonotype has ten or more counts. The chain links TRBV24-1 to TRBJ1-5; D not resolved. In germline, CDR1 is KGHDR, CDR2 SFDVKD. The CDR3 spans 14 residues. V was clipped by 5 bases and J by 0 bases, with 7 bases between them. CDR3 DNA sequence: TGTGCCACCAGTGCCCGGGGTAGCAATCAGCCCCAGCATTTT. Protein product: CATSARGSNQPQHF.

This chain links TRBV6-1 with TRBJ2-5; D is unclear. The germline V gene encodes CDR1 MNHNS and CDR2 SASEGT. V lost 5 bases, J lost 5 bases, and 21 bases lay in between. The CDR3 runs 16 residues. The CDR3 DNA reads TGTGCCAGCAGTCGTTCTTGGCCCGGGCACGGGGAGACCCAGTACTTC. It specifies CASSRSWPGHGETQYF.

V and J are TRBV20-1 and TRBJ2-1; the match to TRBD2 covers 7 bases. CDR3 size: 16 residues. CDR1 and CDR2 from the germline V gene are DFQATT and SNEGSKA (reference sequence). With V trimmed by 0 bases and J by 2 bases, 7 bases remained unmatched. This CDR3 is CSARDVGGGAYNEQFF. CDR3 sequence (DNA): TGCAGTGCTAGAGATGTCGGGGGAGGGGCCTACAATGAGCAGTTCTTC.

This clonotype has just a few counts. The rearrangement joins TRBV20-1 to TRBJ2-3; TRBD2 agrees at 11 bases. The junction had 19 bases not matched to a gene; V was cut back by 4 bases and J by 1 base. There are 20 residues in the CDR3. Per germline, CDR1 DFQATT and CDR2 SNEGSKA (reference sequence). Written as DNA, the CDR3 is TGCAGTGCTACTACTACCCTCGTGACTAGCGGGACCTGGGGCACAGATACGCAGTATTTT. This sequence encodes CSATTTLVTSGTWGTDTQYF.

This clonotype was seen only a few times. The chain recombines TRBV20-1 with TRBJ2-3; the D is unclear. CDR3 length: 13 amino acids. Germline V lookup: CDR1 DFQATT, CDR2 SNEGSKA (reference sequence). V shed 2 bases and J shed 0 bases, with 6 bases lying between them. CDR3 loop: CSARPSSTDTQYF. Written as DNA, the CDR3 is TGCAGTGCTAGACCGAGCAGCACAGATACGCAGTATTTT.

The chain joins TRBV28 to TRBJ2-2; D unresolved. V was trimmed by 9 bases and J by 2 bases, leaving 4 bases between them. The CDR3 spans 11 residues. The V gene's germline CDR1 is MDHEN and CDR2 SYDVKM. The CDR3: CASINTGELFF. The CDR3 DNA is TGTGCCAGTATTAACACCGGGGAGCTGTTTTTT.

The genes are TRBV12-3 or TRBV12-4 and TRBJ2-5, with D hard to call. The germline V and J ends were trimmed by 4 bases and 1 base, with 10 bases remaining between them. CDR3 length: 14 amino acids. The CDR3 region is CASSSLRAQETQYF. The CDR3 DNA reads as TGTGCCAGCAGTTCCCTAAGGGCCCAAGAGACCCAGTACTTC.

The V and J genes are TRBV12-5 and TRBJ2-7; TRBD2 might be the D (6 bases). The CDR3 covers 13 residues. Trimming cost V 1 base and J 5 bases, with 9 bases left between them. Germline V gene lookup returns CDR1 LGHNT and CDR2 FRNRAP. The chain's CDR3 is CASGLAGSNEQYF. The DNA of the CDR3 is TGTGCTAGTGGTTTGGCCGGGAGTAACGAGCAGTACTTC.

The rearrangement uses TRBV6-1 and TRBJ2-2; unclear D gene. Germline lookup yields CDR1 MNHNS and CDR2 SASEGT. This CDR3 contains 13 residues. V lost 8 bases, J lost 2 bases, and 9 bases lay in between. The CDR3 here is CASLWPNTGELFF. As DNA, the CDR3 is TGTGCCAGCCTTTGGCCTAACACCGGGGAGCTGTTTTTT.

This clonotype was seen a handful of times. The chain combines TRBV10-3 with TRBJ2-3; possible D gene TRBD1, 6 bases. Trimming cost V 4 bases and J 2 bases, with 7 bases left between them. This CDR3 region has 13 residues. Germline V lookup: CDR1 ENHRY, CDR2 SYGVKD. CDR3 region: CAISAGVTDTQYF. CDR3 bases: TGTGCCATCAGTGCAGGGGTCACAGATACGCAGTATTTT.

The chain has TRBV7-9 and TRBJ1-1; possibly TRBD1 for D (5 bases). With 1 base removed from V and 1 base from J, the gap between germline ends came to 10 bases. Germline CDR1 is SEHNR and CDR2 is FQNEAQ (reference sequence). This CDR3 has 15 residues. CDR3 sequence (DNA): TGTGCCAGCAGCTTAGACGGGGGAGAGAACACTGAAGCTTTCTTT. Amino acids: CASSLDGGENTEAFF.

A few counts support this clonotype. The genes are TRBV5-1 and TRBJ2-6; possible D gene TRBD1, 5 bases. The CDR3 spans 16 residues. The germline V gene has CDR1 SGHRS and CDR2 YFSETQ. V was shortened by 1 base and J by 5 bases, with 13 bases between the two germline ends. CDR3 sequence: CASSLTTVIRANVLTF. As DNA, the CDR3 is TGCGCCAGCAGCTTGACGACAGTTATTAGGGCCAACGTCCTGACTTTC. Supplemented by reference TRBV5-1 and TRBJ2-6, the full variable domain reads KAGVTQTPRYLIKTRGQQVTLSCSPISGHRSVSWYQQTPGQGLQFLFEYFSETQRNKGNFPGRFSGRQFSNSRSEMNVSTLELGDSALYLCASSLTTVIRANVLTFGAGSRLTVL.

The chain is built from TRBV30 and TRBJ2-5; D possibly corresponds to TRBD2 (6 bases). CDR1 is GTSNPN, CDR2 SVGIG, per germline (reference sequence). CDR3 size: 15 residues. Trimming shortened V by 1 base and J by 1 base, and 13 bases separated the two germline ends. The CDR3, as DNA: TGTGCCTGGAGTGAGTACCCTAGCGTCCAAGAGACCCAGTACTTC. As protein: CAWSEYPSVQETQYF.

This clonotype was observed at least ten times. CDR3 in DNA: TGTGCCAGCAGCCCCAGCGGGAGGGCGTATGAGCAGTTCTTC. As protein: CASSPSGRAYEQFF. The V gene is TRBV7-9, the J gene TRBJ2-1; 10 positions agree with TRBD2. There are 14 residues in the CDR3. V lost 5 bases, J lost 8 bases, and 6 bases stayed unmatched. The germline V gene has CDR1 SEHNR and CDR2 FQNEAQ (reference sequence).